The clone carrying this T cell receptor beta chain was found a few times. Its antigen is undetermined. Sequencing was performed with immunoSEQ multiplex PCR; in TCRdb, only in-frame clones are kept and a portion is missing. The sample lists 2 million to 3 million clones, 93% seen once, with 0.35% to 0.45% in the top ten. Germline V gives CDR1 SGHNT, CDR2 YYREEE (reference sequence). The CDR3 is made up of 16 amino acids. The V gene lost 3 bases and the J gene lost 0 bases, with 13 bases spanning the gap. This sample was included in a study of shared clonotypes between healthy human individuals. Across the study: In total, the donors were two women and a few men aged 18 to 49. Each donor's CD8 memory used one plate, CD8 naive two, each CD4 subset three. Study findings and constraints: Some clonotypes were shared by all four sorted-subset donors, while others were not shared. The non-shared ones had lower generation probabilities than the shared ones.

The V and J genes are TRBV5-4 and TRBJ1-3, with a weak D call TRBD1 (6 bases). The sample taken for sequencing was naive CD4+ T cells from PBMCs. Subset reported: CD45RA+ positively selected. This receptor was identified in a man younger than 35 in good health. Some clones in this sample may be carry-over from other donors' samples. CDR3 sequence (DNA): TGTGCCAGCAGCTCCTATGGACAGAGCTCTGGAAACACCATATATTTT. This translates into CASSSYGQSSGNTIYF.